These 28 T cell receptor beta chains came from one sample sequenced in a study of T cells after yellow fever vaccination. A single record per CDR3 protein comes from TCRdb applying MiXCR to the 5' RACE reads. The table shows approximately 250,000 distinct CDR3 sequences, with around 6.7% occurring only once. The input for sequencing was CD4+ T cells sorted from PBMCs, taken on the day of the yellow fever booster vaccination. The origin of the receptors is a man in his thirties or forties who received the YFV17D yellow fever vaccine.

V and J are TRBV5-1 and TRBJ2-2; no reliable D call. CDR3 length equals 16 residues. Germline CDR1 SGHRS, CDR2 YFSETQ. With 0 bases removed from V and 0 bases from J, the gap between germline ends came to 9 bases. This CDR3 reads CASSLERLANTGELFF. The CDR3 coding sequence is TGCGCCAGCAGCTTGGAGAGACTGGCGAACACCGGGGAGCTGTTTTTT. Combining the CDR3 with reference TRBV5-1 and TRBJ2-2 gives the whole variable domain KAGVTQTPRYLIKTRGQQVTLSCSPISGHRSVSWYQQTPGQGLQFLFEYFSETQRNKGNFPGRFSGRQFSNSRSEMNVSTLELGDSALYLCASSLERLANTGELFFGEGSRLTVL.

This clonotype was detected ten times or more. The CDR3 spells CASSRDNYNEQFF. The CDR3 DNA is TGCGCCAGTAGTAGGGACAACTACAATGAGCAGTTCTTC. The chain joins TRBV5-1 to TRBJ2-1, with TRBD1 as a possible D gene (6 bases). The germline V gene has CDR1 SGHRS and CDR2 YFSETQ. The CDR3 has 13 amino acids. The V end was cut by 8 bases, the J end by 3 bases, with 12 bases between.

Ten or more counts support this clonotype. The V and J genes are TRBV7-2 and TRBJ2-1, with 11 bases lining up with TRBD2. This CDR3 is built from 14 residues. Germline assignment: CDR1 SGHTA and CDR2 FQGNSA. Trimming at V came to 6 bases and at J to 9 bases, leaving 7 bases not matched to a gene. CDR3 sequence reads: CASRQTSGMAEQFF. As DNA, the CDR3 is TGTGCCAGCAGACAGACTAGCGGGATGGCTGAGCAGTTCTTC.

This clonotype was observed a handful of times. V and J are TRBV5-5 and TRBJ2-1; TRBD2 aligns across 7 bases. The CDR3 consists of 12 residues. V lost 4 bases, J lost 9 bases, and 4 bases stayed unmatched. CDR1 is SGHKS, CDR2 YYEKEE, per germline (reference sequence). The chain's CDR3 is CASSITSVEQFF. The CDR3 nucleotides read TGTGCCAGCAGCATAACTAGCGTTGAGCAGTTCTTC.

This clonotype was seen only a few times. This chain connects TRBV5-1 to TRBJ2-3, with a tentative D call TRBD2 (5 bases). CDR3 size: 15 residues. CDR1 SGHRS and CDR2 YFSETQ come from the germline V gene. Trimming shortened V by 7 bases and J by 1 base, and 16 bases separated the two germline ends. CDR3 nucleotides: TGCGCCAGCCGAGGATCAGCGGCCCGCACAGATACGCAGTATTTT. Its protein product is CASRGSAARTDTQYF. Full variable domain (missing parts from reference TRBV5-1 and TRBJ2-3): KAGVTQTPRYLIKTRGQQVTLSCSPISGHRSVSWYQQTPGQGLQFLFEYFSETQRNKGNFPGRFSGRQFSNSRSEMNVSTLELGDSALYLCASRGSAARTDTQYFGPGTRLTVL.

The gene calls are TRBV7-9 and TRBJ1-2; TRBD1 might be the D (5 bases). The germline V gene has CDR1 SEHNR and CDR2 FQNEAQ (reference sequence). The CDR3 extends over 13 amino acids. Trimming removed 3 bases from V and 4 bases from J, with 9 bases in between. The CDR3 protein is CASSLSTAYGYTF. DNA for the CDR3: TGTGCCAGCAGCTTGTCGACAGCCTATGGCTACACCTTC.

In its sample, this clonotype was seen a few times. The CDR3 protein is CSASGPAQETQYF. The CDR3, as DNA: TGCAGTGCTAGTGGACCGGCCCAAGAGACCCAGTACTTC. The rearrangement joins TRBV20-1 to TRBJ2-5; D not certain. This CDR3 spans 13 amino acids. CDR1 is DFQATT and CDR2 is SNEGSKA in the germline V gene (reference sequence). V shed 3 bases and J shed 1 base, with 9 bases lying between them.

V gene TRBV11-2 combines with J gene TRBJ2-1, with TRBD2 identical over 8 bases. The V segment lost 5 bases and the J segment 4 bases; nucleotides outside the gene matches: 4. Looked up from germline, CDR1 is SGHAT and CDR2 is FQNNGV. The CDR3 has 14 amino acids. CDR3 region: CASSRVAGYNEQFF. The CDR3 nucleotides read TGTGCCAGCAGCCGGGTAGCGGGGTACAATGAGCAGTTCTTC.

This clonotype was observed many times. The rearrangement uses TRBV25-1 and TRBJ2-5; 7 bases map to TRBD1. The germline gives CDR1 MGHDK, CDR2 SYGVNS. CDR3 length equals 15 residues. V shed 3 bases, J shed 3 bases, and the junction held 7 bases outside the gene matches. CDR3 bases: TGTGCCAGCAGTGAGATGGACAGGTTGAAAGAGACCCAGTACTTC. Amino acid sequence: CASSEMDRLKETQYF.

This clonotype has ten or more counts. This rearrangement joins TRBV9 to TRBJ2-1; no reliable D call. The germline CDR1 and CDR2 sequences are SGDLS and YYNGEE. With 0 bases removed from V and 1 base from J, the gap between germline ends came to 8 bases. The CDR3 totals 15 residues. The CDR3, as DNA: TGTGCCAGCAGCGTAGAGGGTGGGTCCTACAATGAGCAGTTCTTC. Translation: CASSVEGGSYNEQFF. Variable domain in full (rest from reference TRBV9 and TRBJ2-1): DSGVTQTPKHLITATGQRVTLRCSPRSGDLSVYWYQQSLDQGLQFLIQYYNGEERAKGNILERFSAQQFPDLHSELNLSSLELGDSALYFCASSVEGGSYNEQFFGPGTRLTVL.

This clonotype has just a few counts. The V call is TRBV11-2, the J call TRBJ2-4; tentatively, D is TRBD2 (6 bases). This CDR3 spans 13 amino acids. The V end lost 6 bases, the J end lost 6 bases, and 12 bases lay between the germline ends. CDR1 and CDR2 from the germline V gene are SGHAT and FQNNGV. The CDR3 reads CASSVTGANIQYF. The CDR3 DNA is TGTGCCAGCAGTGTGACGGGAGCAAACATTCAGTACTTC. Together with reference TRBV11-2 and TRBJ2-4, the CDR3 gives the full variable domain: EAGVAQSPRYKIIEKRQSVAFWCNPISGHATLYWYQQILGQGPKLLIQFQNNGVVDDSQLPKDRFSAERLKGVDSTLKIQPAKLEDSAVYLCASSVTGANIQYFGAGTRLSVL.

There are a few counts of this clonotype. V gene TRBV7-8 combines with J gene TRBJ2-7; 7 bases fit TRBD1. CDR1 is SGHVS, CDR2 FQNEAQ, per germline. CDR3 length equals 15 residues. The junction had 3 bases not matched to a gene; V was cut back by 1 base and J by 0 bases. In DNA, the CDR3 is TGTGCCAGCAGCTTAGACAGGGACAGCTCCTACGAGCAGTACTTC. Protein product: CASSLDRDSSYEQYF.

This clonotype has just a few counts. This chain links TRBV18 with TRBJ2-7; TRBD1 matches at 8 bases. CDR3 length: 16 residues. Germline values: CDR1 KGHSH, CDR2 LQKENI. V lost 3 bases to trimming and J lost 9 bases; unmatched junction nucleotides: 16. CDR3 coding DNA: TGTGCCAGCTCACCTACACGGACAGGGATCTACGATGGGCAGTACTTC. Amino acids: CASSPTRTGIYDGQYF. The full variable domain, completed using reference TRBV18 and TRBJ2-7, is NAGVMQNPRHLVRRRGQEARLRCSPMKGHSHVYWYRQLPEEGLKFMVYLQKENIIDESGMPKERFSAEFPKEGPSILRIQQVVRGDSAAYFCASSPTRTGIYDGQYFGPGTRLTVT.

In its sample, this clonotype was seen many times. This sequence joins TRBV6-5 and TRBJ2-3; a weak D match, TRBD2 (6 bases). CDR1 is MNHEY, CDR2 SVGAGI, per germline. The CDR3 contains 16 residues. V was cut by 2 bases and J by 4 bases, with 16 bases left in between. CDR3 region: CASSYQAGSYADTQYF. For the CDR3, the DNA is TGTGCCAGCAGTTACCAGGCCGGGAGTTACGCAGATACGCAGTATTTT.

The rearrangement links TRBV12-3 or TRBV12-4 to TRBJ2-3, with 9 positions matching TRBD2. Unmatched junction bases numbered 12, after V lost 7 bases and J lost 1 base. There are 17 residues in the CDR3. The CDR3 here is CASTKYSGSLGTDTQYF. The CDR3 region has the DNA TGTGCCAGCACCAAATATAGCGGGAGTCTAGGCACAGATACGCAGTATTTT.

In its sample, this clonotype was seen a few times. The chain carries TRBV12-3 or TRBV12-4 and TRBJ1-5; D is perhaps TRBD1 (6 bases). This CDR3 spans 15 amino acids. The ends were cut back, 5 bases at V and 2 bases at J, with 13 bases in the middle. CDR3 nucleotides: TGTGCCAGCAGTCCACCAGGGGATGGCAATCAGCCCCAGCATTTT. Amino acid sequence: CASSPPGDGNQPQHF.

This clonotype showed up many times. The rearrangement uses TRBV4-3 and TRBJ2-1; the D call may be TRBD1 or TRBD2 (5 bases each). CDR1 LGHNA and CDR2 YSLEER come from the germline V gene. The ends were cut back, 0 bases at V and 5 bases at J, with 8 bases in the middle. The CDR3 length is 14 residues. CDR3 nucleotide sequence: TGCGCCAGCAGCCAAGATCGGGACCACAATGAGCAGTTCTTC. Translated: CASSQDRDHNEQFF.

This clonotype was observed at least ten times. The chain employs TRBV29-1 and TRBJ2-3, with D possibly being TRBD2 (5 bases). Trimming removed 6 bases from V and 2 bases from J, with 15 bases in between. Germline V CDR1 and CDR2: SQVTM, ANQGSEA. The CDR3 length is 14 residues. The CDR3 sequence is CSVTAKTITDTQYF. The CDR3 DNA is TGCAGCGTCACTGCGAAGACTATCACAGATACGCAGTATTTT.

This clonotype was counted many times. The chain joins TRBV12-3 or TRBV12-4 to TRBJ2-1, with TRBD2 matching over 9 bases. The J segment lost 2 bases and the V segment lost 2 bases, leaving 4 bases of the junction unmatched. The CDR3 is made up of 16 amino acids. CDR3 loop: CASSLKASGTYNEQFF. CDR3 bases: TGTGCCAGCAGTTTAAAAGCTAGCGGGACCTACAATGAGCAGTTCTTC.

The gene calls are TRBV30 and TRBJ1-2; D not resolved. CDR1 and CDR2 (germline): GTSNPN, SVGIG (reference sequence). The CDR3 loop spans 15 amino acids. Trimming stripped 4 bases from V and 0 bases from J, with 15 bases between. As DNA, the CDR3 is TGTGCCTGGACCCGAGAGGGCAAAACTAACTATGGCTACACCTTC. Its protein is CAWTREGKTNYGYTF.

This clonotype was detected a few times. The DNA for the CDR3 is TGCGCCAGCAGCTTGACAGGGTCGGAGCAGTACTTC. It codes for CASSLTGSEQYF. The chain is built from TRBV5-1 and TRBJ2-7; D possibly corresponds to TRBD1 (6 bases). From germline, CDR1 is SGHRS and CDR2 YFSETQ. The CDR3 runs to 12 residues. V lost 1 base and J lost 7, with 9 bases in between.

This clonotype was counted between two and nine times. The rearrangement links TRBV4-3 to TRBJ2-7; 11 nucleotides match TRBD2. In germline, CDR1 is LGHNA, CDR2 YSLEER. V lost 0 bases to trimming and J lost 3 bases; unmatched junction nucleotides: 7. The CDR3 loop spans 17 amino acids. CDR3 sequence reads: CASSQDPGLAGVYEQYF. CDR3 DNA sequence: TGCGCCAGCAGCCAAGACCCCGGACTAGCGGGCGTCTACGAGCAGTACTTC.

This clonotype was found a few times. V gene TRBV12-3 or TRBV12-4 combines with J gene TRBJ1-5; no clear D gene. This CDR3 contains 14 residues. V was cut by 6 bases and J by 3 bases, with 12 bases left in between. The CDR3 loop is CASSLGGVNQPQHF. CDR3 DNA sequence: TGTGCCAGCAGCCTAGGCGGTGTCAATCAGCCCCAGCATTTT.

This clonotype occurred a few times. This sequence joins TRBV7-2 and TRBJ2-3; D unclear. V dropped 1 base and J dropped 1 base, with 15 bases sitting between them. The CDR3 is made up of 17 amino acids. Germline CDR1 and CDR2: SGHTA and FQGNSA. Here the CDR3 reads CASSLVAGRIRTDTQYF. The CDR3 DNA reads as TGTGCCAGCAGCTTAGTGGCAGGCCGAATTCGCACAGATACGCAGTATTTT.

This clonotype was observed a few times. The chain recombines TRBV5-4 with TRBJ2-2; D is unclear. The CDR3 is 15 residues long. Germline loops: CDR1 SGHNT, CDR2 YYREEE (reference sequence). V dropped 4 bases and J dropped 3 bases, with 13 bases sitting between them. The CDR3 loop is CASSPPWSYTGELFF. In DNA form, the CDR3 reads TGTGCCAGCAGCCCGCCGTGGAGCTACACCGGGGAGCTGTTTTTT.

This clonotype was seen repeatedly, ten times or more. This chain links TRBV6-5 with TRBJ1-4, with D tentatively TRBD1 (5 bases). The CDR3 is made up of 12 amino acids. Germline V lookup: CDR1 MNHEY, CDR2 SVGAGI. The V end lost 4 bases, the J end lost 8 bases, and 8 bases lay between the germline ends. For the CDR3, the DNA is TGTGCCAGCAGTTGGGACCGAGAAAAACTGTTTTTT. Translation: CASSWDREKLFF.

As concerns this clonotype: This could be a read error, since a much larger clone is one nucleotide away. The chain couples TRBV27 to TRBJ2-7; D perhaps matches TRBD2 (5 bases). Trimming shortened V by 8 bases and J by 4 bases, and 21 bases separated the two germline ends. CDR1 is MNHEY and CDR2 is SMNVEV in the germline V gene (reference sequence). The CDR3 contains 15 residues. CDR3 sequence reads: CASSPPLAVVYEQYF. The CDR3, as DNA: TGTGCCAGCTCGCCGCCGCTAGCAGTTGTTTACGAGCAGTACTTC.

The chain uses TRBV5-1 and TRBJ1-1, with TRBD1 matching 7 bases. Trimming took 6 bases from V and 1 from J; bases not matched to a gene: 3. Germline assignment: CDR1 SGHRS and CDR2 YFSETQ. The CDR3 contains 13 residues. Here the CDR3 reads CASKGQSNTEAFF. DNA of the CDR3: TGCGCCAGCAAGGGACAGTCGAACACTGAAGCTTTCTTT.